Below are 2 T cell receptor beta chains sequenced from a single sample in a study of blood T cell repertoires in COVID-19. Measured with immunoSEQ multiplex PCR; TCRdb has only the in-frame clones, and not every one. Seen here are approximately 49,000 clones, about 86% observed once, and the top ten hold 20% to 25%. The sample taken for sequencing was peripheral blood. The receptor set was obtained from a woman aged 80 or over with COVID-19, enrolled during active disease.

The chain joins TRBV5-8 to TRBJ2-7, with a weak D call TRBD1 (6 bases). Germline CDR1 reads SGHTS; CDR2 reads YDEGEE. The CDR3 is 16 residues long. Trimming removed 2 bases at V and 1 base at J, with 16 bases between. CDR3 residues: CASSLTYSTGSYEQYF. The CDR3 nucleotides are TGTGCCAGCAGCTTAACCTACTCGACAGGATCCTACGAGCAGTACTTC.

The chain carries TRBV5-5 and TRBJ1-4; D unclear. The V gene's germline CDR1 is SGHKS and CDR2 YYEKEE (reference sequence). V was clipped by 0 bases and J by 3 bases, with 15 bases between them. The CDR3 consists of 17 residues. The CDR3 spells CASSLAVSSRPNEKLFF. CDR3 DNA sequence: TGTGCCAGCAGCTTGGCGGTCAGTAGCCGTCCTAATGAAAAACTGTTTTTT. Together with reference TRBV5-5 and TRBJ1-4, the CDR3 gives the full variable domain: DAGVTQSPTHLIKTRGQQVTLRCSPISGHKSVSWYQQVLGQGPQFIFQYYEKEERGRGNFPDRFSARQFPNYSSELNVNALLLGDSALYLCASSLAVSSRPNEKLFFGSGTQLSVL.